This TCR beta chain derives from a study of beta chain features in type 1 diabetes. Study outcomes and limitations: A potential influence of HLA type upon TCRB rearrangement remained unresolved herein. Short templates might get an advantage during PCR, and this would be equal in patients and controls. TCRB CDR3s were moderately but significantly shorter in Type 1 diabetes patients in all four CD4+ subsets.

Germline CDR1 is SNHLY and CDR2 is FYNNEI. V lost 6 bases to trimming and J lost 0 bases, with 15 bases between them. CDR3 length equals 16 residues. To note about this clone: As yet, its antigen is unknown.

Every bit of the isolated RNA underwent reverse transcription, so sequencing read expressed TCRB transcripts. Reads from naive, central memory and regulatory T cell samples averaged around 3.6 million. Sequenced by immunoSEQ multiplex PCR; TCRdb stores in-frame clones only, minus some. The profile shows 300,000 to 450,000 clones, over 8.5% of them singletons. Sorted populations were all over 98% pure. V and J are TRBV2 and TRBJ1-3, with D possibly being TRBD1 (6 bases). The specimen was central memory CD4+ T cells from blood. This TCR was sampled from a man aged 25-45 years with type 1 diabetes. The CDR3 DNA is TGTGCCAGCAGAGAGCGACAGGTCGGCTCTGGAAACACCATATATTTT. Its protein product is CASRERQVGSGNTIYF.